This T cell receptor (beta chain) appears in the sequencing data of a study of blood T cell repertoires in COVID-19. How the authors handled the data: Estimation of nucleated cell counts relied on the amplification of reference gene primers. Repertoires were generated with immunoSEQ multiplex PCR, while TCRdb's copy carries only in-frame clones and drops some. That table furnishes V, J and clone size, whereas the DNA furnished D and trimming. The table includes about 410,000 clones, about 90% detected once. The recovered donors of Cohort 3 showed two negative PCRs, clearance, or symptom resolution. In germline, CDR1 is LGHNA, CDR2 YNFKEQ. This CDR3 contains 17 residues. V was trimmed by 0 bases and J by 0 bases, leaving 14 bases between them.

Sample: PBMCs or T cells enriched from blood (not recorded which). The receptor comes from a woman aged 25 to 39 who had recovered from COVID-19. This rearrangement joins TRBV4-2 to TRBJ1-2; no clear D gene. The CDR3 loop reads CASSQESGSATNYGYTF. The DNA for the CDR3 is TGTGCCAGCAGCCAAGAATCCGGGTCAGCTACTAACTATGGCTACACCTTC.